Sequencing of this T cell receptor (beta chain) was carried out in a study of cytomegalovirus exposure and HLA in healthy donors. Study-wide background: A prior study identified 117 million unique TCR beta sequences from 150 million to 200 million T cells.

The CDR3 totals 15 residues. Per germline, CDR1 MNHEY and CDR2 SVGAGI. With 6 bases clipped from V and 3 bases from J, the junction kept 8 bases outside the gene matches. A multiplex PCR was run with 60 Vbeta primers and 13 Jbeta primers. Clones were read by immunoSEQ multiplex PCR, and TCRdb kept only the in-frame ones, dropping some. The sample carries around 120,000 clones, 70% to 80% recorded once. Regarding the study as a whole: Three CMV-associated chains proved CMV antigen-specific in vitro.

For this clone: Its specificity is not known.

Material for sequencing was PBMCs. This chain joins TRBV6-5 and TRBJ1-2, with 9 bases fitting TRBD1. This receptor was identified in a young man in good health and CMV-seronegative. The CDR3: CASRKYRTGDYGYTF. CDR3 coding DNA: TGTGCCAGCAGAAAGTACCGGACAGGGGACTATGGCTACACCTTC.